This T cell receptor beta chain was captured in a study of T-cell memory formation after mild COVID-19. Study-level background: TCR clusters were largely donor specific.

CDR3 length: 15 amino acids. Germline lookup yields CDR1 MGHDK and CDR2 SYGVNS. The V end was cut by 3 bases, the J end by 2 bases, with 13 bases between. TCRdb ran MiXCR on the 5' RACE reads and lists one entry per CDR3 protein. The sample gives about 310,000 distinct CDR3 sequences, more than 15% of which show up once; 22% is in the top ten. This clonotype came up a few times. The chain links TRBV25-1 to TRBJ1-2; the D is unclear. Sequencing was carried out using PBMCs or a T cell subset sorted from them (not recorded which). The sequence was obtained from a man between 18 and 35 years old who had mild COVID-19 (a few samples of this study predate the infection). Cell type and time point are not known. CDR3 protein: CASSDLASENYGYTF. As DNA, the CDR3 is TGTGCCAGCAGTGATTTGGCCAGTGAGAACTATGGCTACACCTTC.